The following is a TCR beta chain sequence with its context. Original processing methods: It was from reference gene primer amplification that nucleated cell counts were estimated. Profiled with immunoSEQ multiplex PCR; TCRdb holds only in-frame clones, not every one. V and J calls and clone size are those listed in that table; D and trimming were worked out from the DNA. The data hold around 150,000 clones, with about 87% observed a single time. This sample is part of a study of blood T cell repertoires in COVID-19. Overall study: The origin of the acute and convalescent COVID-19 samples was the United States, Italy and Spain. Nucleic acid was either cDNA or gDNA, and it came from T cells, B-cell-depleted T cells, or PBMCs.

Germline V gene data show CDR1 as SGHAT and CDR2 as FQNNGV. With 0 bases clipped from V and 14 bases from J, the junction kept 11 bases outside the gene matches. CDR3 size: 15 residues. The rearrangement uses TRBV11-2 and TRBJ2-3, with 10 bases that match TRBD2. Source material: peripheral blood. This sequence was found in a man aged 50-60 years with active COVID-19. The CDR3 region is CASSLESGGVVRTYF. The CDR3 region has the DNA TGTGCCAGCAGCTTAGAGAGCGGGGGGGTCGTAAGGACGTATTTT.